A selection of T cell receptor beta chains follows, all from one sample in a study of cytomegalovirus exposure and HLA in healthy donors. Sequenced by immunoSEQ multiplex PCR; TCRdb stores in-frame clones only, minus some. The sample lists 97,000 or so clones, less than 90% occurring once. Sequencing was performed on PBMCs. The receptors stem from a young man in good health and CMV-seropositive. Both conserved end residues are part of each CDR3. Each record gives: CDR3 protein, CDR3 DNA, D gene, clone size, V gene, J gene. A D gene is named only where the DNA matches it firmly. Clone size is not always given. Where it is, it says once, few, many or a class for expanded clones.

CASSLMSSYNEQFF	TGTGCCAGCAGCTTAATGTCCAGCTACAATGAGCAGTTCTTC	NA	NA	TRBV27	TRBJ2-1
CASSQATGQGYEQYF	TGCGCCAGCAGCCAAGCAACGGGACAGGGATACGAGCAGTACTTC	TRBD1	NA	TRBV4-1	TRBJ2-7
CASSNTGGNQPQHF	TGTGCCAGCAGTAATACAGGGGGCAATCAGCCCCAGCATTTT	TRBD1	NA	TRBV27	TRBJ1-5
CASRSLGEADTQYF	TGTGCCAGCAGAAGTCTTGGGGAGGCAGATACGCAGTATTTT	NA	NA	TRBV6-1	TRBJ2-3
CASSHYEQYF	TGTGCCAGCAGTCATTACGAGCAGTACTTC	NA	NA	TRBV28	TRBJ2-7
CASSSMYSGSYEQYF	TGTGCCAGCAGCTCGATGTACTCGGGGTCCTACGAGCAGTACTTC	NA	NA	TRBV5-4	TRBJ2-7
CASSLEGGGYGYTF	TGTGCCAGCAGCTTAGAAGGGGGCGGCTATGGCTACACCTTC	TRBD1	NA	TRBV7-9	TRBJ1-2
CAISELGRDGDGYTF	TGTGCCATCAGTGAACTAGGCAGAGATGGGGATGGCTACACCTTC	NA	NA	TRBV10-3	TRBJ1-2
CASSWDRDLKEQFF	TGTGCCAGCAGCTGGGACAGGGACCTCAAAGAGCAGTTCTTC	TRBD1	NA	TRBV7-9	TRBJ2-1
CASSPDRGNYEQYF	TGTGCCAGCAGTCCCGACAGGGGGAACTACGAGCAGTACTTC	TRBD1	NA	TRBV7-2	TRBJ2-7
CASSLQGLSADTQYF	TGTGCCAGCAGCTTGCAGGGATTAAGTGCAGATACGCAGTATTTT	NA	NA	TRBV5-6	TRBJ2-3
CASSGSGTGREAFF	TGTGCCAGCAGTGGCAGCGGGACAGGGCGGGAAGCTTTCTTT	TRBD1	NA	TRBV25-1	TRBJ1-1
CASSLSGGFADTQYF	TGTGCCAGCAGCCTTAGCGGGGGGTTTGCTGATACGCAGTATTTT	TRBD2	NA	TRBV7-3	TRBJ2-3
CASSPSAGAGNTIYF	TGTGCCAGCAGCCCATCGGCAGGGGCTGGAAACACCATATATTTT	NA	NA	TRBV7-2	TRBJ1-3
CASSVVLASYNEQFF	TGTGCCAGCAGCGTAGTGTTGGCCTCCTACAATGAGCAGTTCTTC	NA	NA	TRBV9	TRBJ2-1
CASSQGTGGYYGYTF	TGCGCCAGCAGCCAGGGGACAGGGGGCTACTATGGCTACACCTTC	TRBD1	NA	TRBV4-3	TRBJ1-2
CASSLGPYNEQFF	TGTGCCAGCAGCTTAGGGCCCTACAATGAGCAGTTCTTC	NA	NA	TRBV11-2	TRBJ2-1
CASSYGLNNEQFF	TGTGCCAGCAGTTACGGCTTGAACAATGAGCAGTTCTTC	NA	NA	TRBV6-5	TRBJ2-1
CASSISTRGYNSPLHF	TGTGCCAGTAGTATATCCACAAGGGGCTATAATTCACCCCTCCACTTT	NA	NA	TRBV19	TRBJ1-6
CASSLAEQSYGYTF	TGTGCCAGCAGCTTAGCGGAACAGAGCTATGGCTACACCTTC	NA	NA	TRBV7-8	TRBJ1-2
CASSTTSGSRYEQFF	TGCGCCAGCAGCACAACTAGCGGGAGTAGGTATGAGCAGTTCTTC	TRBD2	once	TRBV5-1	TRBJ2-1
CASSLRQNTEAFF	TGTGCCAGCAGCTTAAGACAGAACACTGAAGCTTTCTTT	NA	few	TRBV7-9	TRBJ1-1
CASSPSGGYNEQFF	TGTGCCAGCTCACCAAGCGGGGGATACAATGAGCAGTTCTTC	TRBD2	NA	TRBV18	TRBJ2-1
CASRLTSGGHNEQFF	TGTGCCAGCAGACTAACTAGCGGGGGGCACAATGAGCAGTTCTTC	TRBD2	NA	TRBV2	TRBJ2-1
CASNPGQGVHEQYF	TGTGCCAGCAACCCGGGACAGGGTGTCCACGAGCAGTACTTC	TRBD1	NA	TRBV27	TRBJ2-7
CASSDGGATDTQYF	TGTGCCAGCAGTGACGGGGGGGCCACAGATACGCAGTATTTT	NA	NA	TRBV6-4	TRBJ2-3
CASSPDTINEKLFF	TGTGCCAGCAGCCCCGACACAATTAATGAAAAACTGTTTTTT	NA	NA	TRBV9	TRBJ1-4
CASSDPRGSFTGELFF	TGTGCCAGCAGTGATCCAAGAGGCAGTTTTACCGGGGAGCTGTTTTTT	NA	once	TRBV2	TRBJ2-2
CASSLRRGPNSYEQYF	TGTGCCAGCAGTTTAAGGCGGGGCCCCAACTCCTACGAGCAGTACTTC	NA	medium-sized	TRBV27	TRBJ2-7
CASSRTGTDTQYF	TGTGCCAGTAGTAGAACAGGCACAGATACGCAGTATTTT	NA	NA	TRBV19	TRBJ2-3
CASSTRTGATEAFF	TGTGCCAGCAGTACGAGGACAGGGGCCACTGAAGCTTTCTTT	TRBD1	once	TRBV6-5	TRBJ1-1
CVVTGTSSFNEQYF	TGTGTTGTAACAGGGACTAGCTCTTTCAACGAGCAGTACTTC	TRBD2	NA	TRBV28	TRBJ2-7
CASSLTRRDRDTQYF	TGTGCCAGCAGCTTAACGCGGAGGGACAGAGATACGCAGTATTTT	NA	NA	TRBV7-3	TRBJ2-3
CASSLESAGGALFF	TGTGCCAGCAGCTTAGAATCGGCGGGAGGAGCGTTGTTCTTC	TRBD2	NA	TRBV7-6	TRBJ2-1
CASSLSGTGVEKLFF	TGTGCCAGCAGCTTATCCGGGACAGGGGTCGAAAAACTGTTTTTT	TRBD1	once	TRBV7-9	TRBJ1-4
CATSKDRPGNSPLHF	TGTGCCACCAGCAAAGACCGGCCAGGGAATTCACCCCTCCACTTT	NA	NA	TRBV15	TRBJ1-6
CASSITGEPEAFF	TGTGCCAGCAGTATAACAGGGGAACCTGAAGCTTTCTTT	TRBD1	NA	TRBV27	TRBJ1-1
CSALGETQYF	TGCAGTGCCCTCGGGGAGACCCAGTACTTC	NA	NA	TRBV20-1	TRBJ2-5
CSARDSTTYEQYF	TGCAGCGCCCGGGATTCAACTACCTACGAGCAGTACTTC	NA	NA	TRBV29-1	TRBJ2-7
CASSAGGSNQPQHF	TGTGCCAGCAGTGCGGGGGGGAGCAATCAGCCCCAGCATTTT	NA	NA	TRBV5-4	TRBJ1-5
CASSPGLAGGPYEQYF	TGTGCCAGCAGCCCCGGACTAGCGGGAGGGCCCTACGAGCAGTACTTC	TRBD2	NA	TRBV11-3	TRBJ2-7
CASSHTGRAGELFF	TGCGCCAGCAGCCATACCGGGAGGGCCGGGGAGCTGTTTTTT	TRBD2	NA	TRBV4-3	TRBJ2-2
CASSQALGGAYEQYF	TGCGCCAGCAGCCAAGCCTTAGGGGGGGCCTACGAGCAGTACTTC	NA	NA	TRBV4-1	TRBJ2-7
CASSPRQGNQPQHF	TGTGCCAGTAGTCCTAGACAGGGCAATCAGCCCCAGCATTTT	NA	NA	TRBV19	TRBJ1-5
CSVVLAGDRYEQYF	TGCAGCGTTGTACTAGCGGGAGATAGGTACGAGCAGTACTTC	TRBD2	NA	TRBV29-1	TRBJ2-7
CASSPDRSQPQHF	TGTGCCAGTAGCCCGGACAGGAGTCAGCCCCAGCATTTT	TRBD1	NA	TRBV19	TRBJ1-5
CASTPDRVYNEQFF	TGTGCCAGTACCCCGGACAGGGTCTACAATGAGCAGTTCTTC	TRBD1	NA	TRBV19	TRBJ2-1
CASSLFGQPQHF	TGTGCCAGCAGTTTATTCGGTCAGCCCCAGCATTTT	NA	NA	TRBV27	TRBJ1-5
CASGPEANTEAFF	TGTGCTAGTGGCCCGGAGGCGAACACTGAAGCTTTCTTT	NA	NA	TRBV12-5	TRBJ1-1
CASSVAGGGSTEAFF	TGTGCCAGCAGCGTAGCTGGGGGCGGGAGCACTGAAGCTTTCTTT	NA	NA	TRBV9	TRBJ1-1
CASSSSTGRRTEAFF	TGCGCCAGCAGCTCATCGACAGGTCGACGCACTGAAGCTTTCTTT	NA	NA	TRBV5-1	TRBJ1-1
CASRGQGAGNYGYTF	TGTGCCAGCAGGGGACAGGGGGCGGGTAACTATGGCTACACCTTC	TRBD1	NA	TRBV7-2	TRBJ1-2
CASSLGLAGRDTQYF	TGTGCCAGCAGCTTAGGACTAGCGGGGCGAGATACGCAGTATTTT	TRBD2	NA	TRBV7-2	TRBJ2-3
CASSLVAGKTGELFF	TGCGCCAGCAGCTTGGTGGCAGGGAAAACCGGGGAGCTGTTTTTT	NA	NA	TRBV5-1	TRBJ2-2
CASSFGHGDYEQYF	TGTGCCAGCAGCTTTGGACATGGGGACTACGAGCAGTACTTC	NA	NA	TRBV7-8	TRBJ2-7